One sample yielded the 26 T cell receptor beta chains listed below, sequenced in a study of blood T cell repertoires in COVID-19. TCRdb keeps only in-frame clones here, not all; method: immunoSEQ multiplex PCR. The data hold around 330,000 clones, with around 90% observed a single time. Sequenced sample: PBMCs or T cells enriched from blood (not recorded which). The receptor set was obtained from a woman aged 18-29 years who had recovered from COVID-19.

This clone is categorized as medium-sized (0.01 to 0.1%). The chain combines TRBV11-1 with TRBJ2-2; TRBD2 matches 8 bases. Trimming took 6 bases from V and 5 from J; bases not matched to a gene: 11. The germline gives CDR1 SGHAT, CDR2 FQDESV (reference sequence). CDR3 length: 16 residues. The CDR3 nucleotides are TGTGCCAGCAGGCCTACTAGCGGACCGGGGACCGGGGAGCTGTTTTTT. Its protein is CASRPTSGPGTGELFF.

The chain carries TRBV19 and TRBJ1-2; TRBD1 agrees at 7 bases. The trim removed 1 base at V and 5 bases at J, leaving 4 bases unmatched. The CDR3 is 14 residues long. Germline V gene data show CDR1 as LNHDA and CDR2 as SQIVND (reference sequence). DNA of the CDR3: TGTGCCAGTAGTATAGTAGGGGGACAGTATGGCTACACCTTC. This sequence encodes CASSIVGGQYGYTF. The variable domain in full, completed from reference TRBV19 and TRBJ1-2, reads DGGITQSPKYLFRKEGQNVTLSCEQNLNHDAMYWYRQDPGQGLRLIYYSQIVNDFQKGDIAEGYSVSREKKESFPLTVTSAQKNPTAFYLCASSIVGGQYGYTFGSGTRLTVV.

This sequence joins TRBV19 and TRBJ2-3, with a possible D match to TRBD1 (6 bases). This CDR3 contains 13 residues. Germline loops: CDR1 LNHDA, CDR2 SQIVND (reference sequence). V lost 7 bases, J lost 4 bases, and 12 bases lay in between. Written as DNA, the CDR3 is TGTGCCAGTAAGGGGGTGTTGGCAGATACGCAGTATTTT. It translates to CASKGVLADTQYF.

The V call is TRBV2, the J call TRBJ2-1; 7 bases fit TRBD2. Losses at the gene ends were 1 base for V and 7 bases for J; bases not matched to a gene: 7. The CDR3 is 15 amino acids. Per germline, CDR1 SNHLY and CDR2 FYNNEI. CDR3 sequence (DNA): TGTGCCAGCAGTGAAGGGCCAGCGGGGAGAAATGAGCAGTTCTTC. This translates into CASSEGPAGRNEQFF.

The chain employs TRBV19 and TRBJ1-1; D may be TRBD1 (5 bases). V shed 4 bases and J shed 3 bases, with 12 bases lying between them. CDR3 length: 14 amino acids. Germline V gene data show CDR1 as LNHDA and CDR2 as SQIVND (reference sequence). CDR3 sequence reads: CASSTGRDDTEAFF. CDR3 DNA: TGTGCCAGTAGTACAGGGAGGGACGACACTGAAGCTTTCTTT.

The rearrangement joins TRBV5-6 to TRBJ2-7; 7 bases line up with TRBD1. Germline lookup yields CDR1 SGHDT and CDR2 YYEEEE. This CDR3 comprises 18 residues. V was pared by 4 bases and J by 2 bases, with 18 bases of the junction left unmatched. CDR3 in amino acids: CASSGTATGVTMTYEQYF. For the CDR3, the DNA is TGTGCCAGCAGCGGAACTGCAACAGGGGTCACTATGACCTACGAGCAGTACTTC.

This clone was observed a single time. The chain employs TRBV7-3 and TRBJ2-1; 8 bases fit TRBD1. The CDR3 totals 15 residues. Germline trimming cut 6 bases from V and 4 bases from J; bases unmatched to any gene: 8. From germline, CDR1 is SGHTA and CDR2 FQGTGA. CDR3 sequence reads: CASSSGQGRYNEQFF. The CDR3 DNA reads TGTGCCAGCAGTTCAGGACAGGGAAGATACAATGAGCAGTTCTTC.

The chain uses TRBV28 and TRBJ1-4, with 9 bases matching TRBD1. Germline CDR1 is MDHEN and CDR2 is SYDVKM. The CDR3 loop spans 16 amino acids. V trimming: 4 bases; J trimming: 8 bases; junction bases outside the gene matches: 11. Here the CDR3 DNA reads TGTGCCAGCAGTTCCAGGTCCGGGACAGGGTCCGAAAAACTGTTTTTT. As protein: CASSSRSGTGSEKLFF.

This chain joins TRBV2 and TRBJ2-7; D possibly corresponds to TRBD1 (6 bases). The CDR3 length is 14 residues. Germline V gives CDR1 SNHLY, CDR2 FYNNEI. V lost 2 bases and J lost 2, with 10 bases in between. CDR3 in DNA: TGTGCCAGCAGTGAATACAGGGACACCTACGAGCAGTACTTC. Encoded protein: CASSEYRDTYEQYF.

CDR3 amino acids: CASSSTGVSYGYTF. The CDR3 DNA follows: TGTGCCAGCAGTTCGACAGGGGTTAGCTATGGCTACACCTTC. The chain recombines TRBV28 with TRBJ1-2; 8 bases map to TRBD1. CDR1 and CDR2 from the germline V gene are MDHEN and SYDVKM. Germline trimming cut 4 bases from V and 4 bases from J; bases unmatched to any gene: 5. The CDR3 sequence is 14 residues long.

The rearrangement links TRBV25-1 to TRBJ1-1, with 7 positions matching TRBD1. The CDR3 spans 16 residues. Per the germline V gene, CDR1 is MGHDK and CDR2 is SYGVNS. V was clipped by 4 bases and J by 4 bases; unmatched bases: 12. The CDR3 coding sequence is TGTGCCAGCAGTGGGGAAAGACAGGGAGATGGCACTGAAGCTTTCTTT. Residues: CASSGERQGDGTEAFF.

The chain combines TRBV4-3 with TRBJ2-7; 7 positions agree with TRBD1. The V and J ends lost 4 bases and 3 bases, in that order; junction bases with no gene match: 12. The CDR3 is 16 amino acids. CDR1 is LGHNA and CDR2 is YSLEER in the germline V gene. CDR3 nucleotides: TGCGCCAGCAGCCTAGACAAAGGGGGCGTCTACTACGAGCAGTACTTC. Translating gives CASSLDKGGVYYEQYF.

The CDR3 loop reads CASSLASEGAIYF. CDR3 DNA: TGCGCCAGCAGCTTGGCAAGTGAGGGGGCCATATATTTT. The chain links TRBV5-1 to TRBJ1-3; possible D gene TRBD1, 6 bases. In germline, CDR1 is SGHRS, CDR2 YFSETQ. V lost 0 bases and J 11 bases, leaving 12 bases between the germline ends. The CDR3 has 13 amino acids. The full variable domain, completed using reference TRBV5-1 and TRBJ1-3, is KAGVTQTPRYLIKTRGQQVTLSCSPISGHRSVSWYQQTPGQGLQFLFEYFSETQRNKGNFPGRFSGRQFSNSRSEMNVSTLELGDSALYLCASSLASEGAIYFGEGSWLTVV.

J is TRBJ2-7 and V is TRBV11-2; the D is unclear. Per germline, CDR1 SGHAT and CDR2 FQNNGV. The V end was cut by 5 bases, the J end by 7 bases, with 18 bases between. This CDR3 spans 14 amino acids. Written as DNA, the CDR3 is TGTGCCAGCAGCGCACGACACACCTCTACGGAGCAGTACTTC. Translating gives CASSARHTSTEQYF.

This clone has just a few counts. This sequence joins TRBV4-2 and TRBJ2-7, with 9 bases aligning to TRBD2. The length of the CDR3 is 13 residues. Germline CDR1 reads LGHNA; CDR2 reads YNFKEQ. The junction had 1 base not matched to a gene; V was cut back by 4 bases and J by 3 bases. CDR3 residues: CASSRAGGYEQYF. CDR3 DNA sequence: TGTGCCAGCAGCCGAGCGGGAGGCTACGAGCAGTACTTC.

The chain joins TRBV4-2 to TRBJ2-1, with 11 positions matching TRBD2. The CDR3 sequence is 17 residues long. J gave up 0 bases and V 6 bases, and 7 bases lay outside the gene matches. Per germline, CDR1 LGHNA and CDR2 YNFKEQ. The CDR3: CASSPSGGSGSYNEQFF. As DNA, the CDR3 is TGTGCCAGCAGTCCTAGCGGGGGGTCGGGCTCCTACAATGAGCAGTTCTTC.

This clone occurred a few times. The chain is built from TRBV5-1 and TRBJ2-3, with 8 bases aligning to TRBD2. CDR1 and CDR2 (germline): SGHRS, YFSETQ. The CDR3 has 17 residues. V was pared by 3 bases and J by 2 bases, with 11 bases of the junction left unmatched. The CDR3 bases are TGCGCCAGCAGCTCCAGTGGCTTAGCGGGGATCACAGATACGCAGTATTTT. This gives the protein CASSSSGLAGITDTQYF.

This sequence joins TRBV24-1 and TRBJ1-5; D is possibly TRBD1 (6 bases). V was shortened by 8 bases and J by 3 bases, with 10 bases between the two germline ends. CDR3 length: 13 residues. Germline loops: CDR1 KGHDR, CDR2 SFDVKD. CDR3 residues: CATTSGANQPQHF. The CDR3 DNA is TGTGCCACCACATCAGGGGCCAATCAGCCCCAGCATTTT.

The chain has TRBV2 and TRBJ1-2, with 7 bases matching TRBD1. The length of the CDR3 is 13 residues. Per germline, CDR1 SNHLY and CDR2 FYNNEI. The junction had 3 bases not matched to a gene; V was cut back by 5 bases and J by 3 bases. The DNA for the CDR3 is TGTGCCAGCAGTATCACAGGGGACTATGGCTACACCTTC. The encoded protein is CASSITGDYGYTF.

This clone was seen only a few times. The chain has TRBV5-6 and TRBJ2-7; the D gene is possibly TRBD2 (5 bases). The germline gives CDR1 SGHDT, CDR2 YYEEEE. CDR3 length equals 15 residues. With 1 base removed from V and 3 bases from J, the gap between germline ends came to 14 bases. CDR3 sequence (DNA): TGTGCCAGCAGCTTGAACCCAGGAGGTGGCTACGAGCAGTACTTC. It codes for CASSLNPGGGYEQYF. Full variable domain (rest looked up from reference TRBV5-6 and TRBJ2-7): DAGVTQSPTHLIKTRGQQVTLRCSPKSGHDTVSWYQQALGQGPQFIFQYYEEEERQRGNFPDRFSGHQFPNYSSELNVNALLLGDSALYLCASSLNPGGGYEQYFGPGTRLTVT.

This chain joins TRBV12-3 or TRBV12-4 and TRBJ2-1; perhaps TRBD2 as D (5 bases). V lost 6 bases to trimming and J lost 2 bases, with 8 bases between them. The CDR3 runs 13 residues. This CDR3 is CASRAGTYNEQFF. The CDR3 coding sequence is TGTGCCAGCAGGGCCGGGACCTACAATGAGCAGTTCTTC.

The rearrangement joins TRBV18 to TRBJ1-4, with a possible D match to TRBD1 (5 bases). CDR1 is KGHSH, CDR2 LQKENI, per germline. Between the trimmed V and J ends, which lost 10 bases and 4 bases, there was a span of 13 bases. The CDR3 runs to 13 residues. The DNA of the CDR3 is TGTGCCACCAACGCGGGGGATAATGAAAAACTGTTTTTT. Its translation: CATNAGDNEKLFF.

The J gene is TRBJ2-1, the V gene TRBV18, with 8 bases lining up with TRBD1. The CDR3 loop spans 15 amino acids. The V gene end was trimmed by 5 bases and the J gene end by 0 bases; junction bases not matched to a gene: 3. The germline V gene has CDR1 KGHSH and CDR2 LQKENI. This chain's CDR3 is CASSETGDSYNEQFF. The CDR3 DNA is TGTGCCAGCTCAGAGACAGGGGACTCCTACAATGAGCAGTTCTTC.

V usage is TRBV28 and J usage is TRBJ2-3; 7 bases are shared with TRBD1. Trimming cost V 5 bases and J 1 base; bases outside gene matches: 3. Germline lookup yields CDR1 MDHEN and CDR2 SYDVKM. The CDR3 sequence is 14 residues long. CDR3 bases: TGTGCCAGCAGTATAGGACAGGGCACAGATACGCAGTATTTT. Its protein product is CASSIGQGTDTQYF.

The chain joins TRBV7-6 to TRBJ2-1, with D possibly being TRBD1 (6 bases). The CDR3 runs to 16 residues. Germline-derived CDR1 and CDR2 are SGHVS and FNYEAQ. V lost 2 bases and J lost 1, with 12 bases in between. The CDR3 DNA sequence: TGTGCCAGCAGCTTATTCGGGACATCATCCTACAATGAGCAGTTCTTC. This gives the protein CASSLFGTSSYNEQFF.

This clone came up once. The CDR3 coding sequence is TGCGCCAGCAGCTTCCGGACAGGCCTATATGGCACTGAAGCTTTCTTT. It is translated as CASSFRTGLYGTEAFF. The V call is TRBV5-1, the J call TRBJ1-1; 7 nucleotides line up with TRBD1. Trimming cost V 2 bases and J 4 bases; bases outside gene matches: 11. Germline CDR1 and CDR2: SGHRS and YFSETQ. The CDR3 is made up of 16 amino acids.